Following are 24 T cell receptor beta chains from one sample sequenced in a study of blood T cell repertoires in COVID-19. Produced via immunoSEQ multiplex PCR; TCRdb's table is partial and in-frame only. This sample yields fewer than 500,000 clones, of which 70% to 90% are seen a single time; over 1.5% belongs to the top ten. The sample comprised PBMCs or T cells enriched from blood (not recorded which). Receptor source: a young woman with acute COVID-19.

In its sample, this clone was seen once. The CDR3, as DNA: TGTGCCAGCAGCCAGGGGGAGGGCTACACCTTC. Translated: CASSQGEGYTF. The chain employs TRBV12-3 or TRBV12-4 and TRBJ1-2, with 7 nucleotides matching TRBD1. Trimming took 6 bases from V and 8 from J; bases not matched to a gene: 3. The CDR3 loop spans 11 amino acids.

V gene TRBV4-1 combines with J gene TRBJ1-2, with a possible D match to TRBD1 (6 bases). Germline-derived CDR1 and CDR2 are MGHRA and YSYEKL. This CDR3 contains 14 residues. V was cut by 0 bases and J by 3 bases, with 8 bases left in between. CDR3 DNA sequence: TGCGCCAGCAGCCAAGAAAGGGGGTACTATGGCTACACCTTC. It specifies CASSQERGYYGYTF.

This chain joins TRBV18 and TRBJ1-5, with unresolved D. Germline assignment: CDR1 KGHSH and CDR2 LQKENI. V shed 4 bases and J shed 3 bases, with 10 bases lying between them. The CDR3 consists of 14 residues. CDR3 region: CASSLEQPNQPQHF. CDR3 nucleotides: TGTGCCAGCTCACTTGAACAGCCCAATCAGCCCCAGCATTTT.

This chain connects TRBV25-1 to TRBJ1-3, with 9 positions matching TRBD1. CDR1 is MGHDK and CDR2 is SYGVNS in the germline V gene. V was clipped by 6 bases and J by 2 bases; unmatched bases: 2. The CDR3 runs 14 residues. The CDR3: CASSRTGAGNTIYF. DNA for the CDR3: TGTGCCAGCAGCCGGACAGGGGCTGGAAACACCATATATTTT.

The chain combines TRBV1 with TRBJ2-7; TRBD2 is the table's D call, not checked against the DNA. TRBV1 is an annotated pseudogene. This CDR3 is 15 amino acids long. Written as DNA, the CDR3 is TGCACCAGCAGCCTCGAACTAGCGGCCTACTACGAGCAGTACTTC. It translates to CTSSLELAAYYEQYF.

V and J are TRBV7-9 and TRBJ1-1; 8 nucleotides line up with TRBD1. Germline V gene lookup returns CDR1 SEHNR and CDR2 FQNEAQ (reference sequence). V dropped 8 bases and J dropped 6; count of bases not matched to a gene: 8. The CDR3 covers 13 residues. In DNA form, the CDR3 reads TGTGCCAGCCGCCCCCGACAGGGGCCTGAAGCTTTCTTT. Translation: CASRPRQGPEAFF.

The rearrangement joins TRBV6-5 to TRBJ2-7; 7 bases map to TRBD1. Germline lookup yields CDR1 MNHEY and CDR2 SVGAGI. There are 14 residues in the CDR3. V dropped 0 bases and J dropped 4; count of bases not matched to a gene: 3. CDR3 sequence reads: CASSYSGQEYEQYF. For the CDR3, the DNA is TGTGCCAGCAGTTACTCCGGACAGGAGTACGAGCAGTACTTC.

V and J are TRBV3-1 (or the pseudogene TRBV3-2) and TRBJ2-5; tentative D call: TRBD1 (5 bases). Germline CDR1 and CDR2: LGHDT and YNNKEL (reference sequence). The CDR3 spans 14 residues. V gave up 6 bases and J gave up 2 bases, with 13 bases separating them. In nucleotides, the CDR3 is TGTGCCAGCAGAATCGACAGTAGTCAAGAGACCCAGTACTTC. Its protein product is CASRIDSSQETQYF.

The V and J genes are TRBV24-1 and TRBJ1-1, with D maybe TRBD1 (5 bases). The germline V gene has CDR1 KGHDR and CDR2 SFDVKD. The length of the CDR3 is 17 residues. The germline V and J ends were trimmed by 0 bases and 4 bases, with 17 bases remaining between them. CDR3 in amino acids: CATSDLSGAQSGTEAFF. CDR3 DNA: TGTGCCACCAGTGATTTGAGCGGGGCTCAATCAGGCACTGAAGCTTTCTTT.

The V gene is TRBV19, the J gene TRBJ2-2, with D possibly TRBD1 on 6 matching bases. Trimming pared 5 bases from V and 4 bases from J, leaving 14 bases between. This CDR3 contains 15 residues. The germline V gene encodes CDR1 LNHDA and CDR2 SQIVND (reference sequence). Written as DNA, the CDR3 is TGTGCCAGTAGTGTCAGGGGCTTGGGCACCGGGGAGCTGTTTTTT. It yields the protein CASSVRGLGTGELFF.

CDR3 protein: CASSIRQGINQPQHF. The CDR3 DNA reads TGTGCCAGTAGTATTCGACAGGGAATCAATCAGCCCCAGCATTTT. The chain links TRBV19 to TRBJ1-5; 7 positions agree with TRBD1. V dropped 3 bases and J dropped 3; count of bases not matched to a gene: 5. The V gene's germline CDR1 is LNHDA and CDR2 SQIVND (reference sequence). This CDR3 spans 15 amino acids.

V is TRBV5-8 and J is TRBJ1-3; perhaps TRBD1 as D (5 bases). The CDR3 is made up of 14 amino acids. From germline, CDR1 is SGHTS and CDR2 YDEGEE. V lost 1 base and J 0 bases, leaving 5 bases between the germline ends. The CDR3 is CASSLQGSGNTIYF. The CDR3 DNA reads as TGTGCCAGCAGCTTGCAGGGCTCTGGAAACACCATATATTTT.

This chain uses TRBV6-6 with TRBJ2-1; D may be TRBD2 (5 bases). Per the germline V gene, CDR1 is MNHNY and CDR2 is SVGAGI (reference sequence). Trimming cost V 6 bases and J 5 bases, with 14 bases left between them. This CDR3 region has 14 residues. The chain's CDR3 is CASSPFIGDNEQFF. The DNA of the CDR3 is TGTGCCAGCAGCCCCTTTATCGGGGACAATGAGCAGTTCTTC.

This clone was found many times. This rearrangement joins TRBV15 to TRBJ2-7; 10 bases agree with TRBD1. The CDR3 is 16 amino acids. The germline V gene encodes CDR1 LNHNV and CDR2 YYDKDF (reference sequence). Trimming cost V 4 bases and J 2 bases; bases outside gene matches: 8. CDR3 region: CATSKIGGQGAYEQYF. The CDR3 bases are TGTGCCACCAGCAAGATCGGAGGACAGGGGGCCTACGAGCAGTACTTC.

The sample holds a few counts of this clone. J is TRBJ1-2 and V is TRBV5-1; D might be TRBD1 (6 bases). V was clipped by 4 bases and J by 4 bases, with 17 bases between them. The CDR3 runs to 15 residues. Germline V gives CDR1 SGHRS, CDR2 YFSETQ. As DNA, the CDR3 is TGCGCCAGCAGCCCCCGTCGGACAGAATCCTATGGCTACACCTTC. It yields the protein CASSPRRTESYGYTF.

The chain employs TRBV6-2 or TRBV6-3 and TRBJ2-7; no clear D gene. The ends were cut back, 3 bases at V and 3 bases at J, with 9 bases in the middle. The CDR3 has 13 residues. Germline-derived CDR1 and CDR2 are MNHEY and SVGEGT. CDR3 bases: TGTGCCAGCAGTTATCCCAGCGACTACGAGCAGTACTTC. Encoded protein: CASSYPSDYEQYF.

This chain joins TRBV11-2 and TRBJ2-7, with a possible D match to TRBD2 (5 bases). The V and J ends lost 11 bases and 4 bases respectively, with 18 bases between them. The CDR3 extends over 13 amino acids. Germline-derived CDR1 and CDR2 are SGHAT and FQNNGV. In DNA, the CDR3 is TGTGCCTCGGGGTTGGGGTCCCCATACGAGCAGTACTTC. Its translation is CASGLGSPYEQYF.

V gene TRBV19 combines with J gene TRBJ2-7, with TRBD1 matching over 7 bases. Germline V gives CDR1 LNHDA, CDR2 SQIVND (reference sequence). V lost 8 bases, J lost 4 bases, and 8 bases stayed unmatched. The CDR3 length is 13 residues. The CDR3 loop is CASHKGGEYEQYF. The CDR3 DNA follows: TGTGCCAGTCATAAAGGGGGCGAGTACGAGCAGTACTTC. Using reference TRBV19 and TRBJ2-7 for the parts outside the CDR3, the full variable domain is DGGITQSPKYLFRKEGQNVTLSCEQNLNHDAMYWYRQDPGQGLRLIYYSQIVNDFQKGDIAEGYSVSREKKESFPLTVTSAQKNPTAFYLCASHKGGEYEQYFGPGTRLTVT.

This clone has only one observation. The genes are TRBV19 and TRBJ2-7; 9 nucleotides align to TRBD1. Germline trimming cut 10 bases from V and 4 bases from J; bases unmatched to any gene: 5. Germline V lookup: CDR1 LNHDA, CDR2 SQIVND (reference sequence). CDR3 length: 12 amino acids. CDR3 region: CATADRGYEQYF. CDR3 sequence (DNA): TGTGCCACTGCGGACAGGGGTTACGAGCAGTACTTC.

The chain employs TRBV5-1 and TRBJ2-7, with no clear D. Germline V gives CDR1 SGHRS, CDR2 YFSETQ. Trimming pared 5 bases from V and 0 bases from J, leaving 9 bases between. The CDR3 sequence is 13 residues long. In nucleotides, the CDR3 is TGCGCCAGCAGTTACTCCTACTCCTACGAGCAGTACTTC. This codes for CASSYSYSYEQYF.

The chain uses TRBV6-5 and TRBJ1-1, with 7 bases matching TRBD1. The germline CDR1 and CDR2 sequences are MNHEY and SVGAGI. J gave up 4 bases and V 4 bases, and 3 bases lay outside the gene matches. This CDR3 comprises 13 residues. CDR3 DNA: TGTGCCAGCAGTTGGGGACAGCTCACTGAAGCTTTCTTT. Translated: CASSWGQLTEAFF.

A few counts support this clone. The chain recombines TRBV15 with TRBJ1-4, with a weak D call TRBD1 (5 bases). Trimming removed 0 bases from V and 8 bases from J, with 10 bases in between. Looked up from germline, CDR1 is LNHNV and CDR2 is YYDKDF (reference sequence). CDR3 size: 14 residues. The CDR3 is CATSRDRVEEKLFF. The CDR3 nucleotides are TGTGCCACCAGCAGAGACAGGGTAGAGGAAAAACTGTTTTTT. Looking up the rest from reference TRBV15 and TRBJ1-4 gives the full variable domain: DAMVIQNPRYQVTQFGKPVTLSCSQTLNHNVMYWYQQKSSQAPKLLFHYYDKDFNNEADTPDNFQSRRPNTSFCFLDIRSPGLGDTAMYLCATSRDRVEEKLFFGSGTQLSVL.

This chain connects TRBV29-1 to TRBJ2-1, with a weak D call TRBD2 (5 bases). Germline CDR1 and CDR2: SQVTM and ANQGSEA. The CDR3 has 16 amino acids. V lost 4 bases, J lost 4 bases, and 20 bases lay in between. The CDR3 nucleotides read TGCAGCGTTGCCCCCGTACTGAGCGGCCTATACAATGAGCAGTTCTTC. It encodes CSVAPVLSGLYNEQFF.

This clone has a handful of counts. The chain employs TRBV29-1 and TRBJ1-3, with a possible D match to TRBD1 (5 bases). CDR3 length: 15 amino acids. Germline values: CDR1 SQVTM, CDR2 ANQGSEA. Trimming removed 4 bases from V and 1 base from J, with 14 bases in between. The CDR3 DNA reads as TGCAGCGTTGCGGTCGGGAGGGGATCTGGAAACACCATATATTTT. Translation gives CSVAVGRGSGNTIYF.